One and the same sample provided the 25 T cell receptor beta chains below, sequenced in a study of T cell changes during pregnancy in multiple sclerosis. This table comes from immunoSEQ multiplex PCR, and its TCRdb copy is limited to in-frame clones, with some not included. The data contain 75,000 to 90,000 clones, around 93% of them singletons. Source: PBMCs, taken in the first trimester of pregnancy. Source of these receptors: a female donor in good health, serving as a control in a pregnancy study. Some clones in this sample may be carry-over from other donors' samples.

The J gene is TRBJ2-1, the V gene TRBV4-3; 7 nucleotides match TRBD1. From germline, CDR1 is LGHNA and CDR2 YSLEER. This CDR3 has 15 amino acids. The ends lost 5 bases at V and 2 bases at J; junction bases unmatched: 6. The CDR3 spells CASSDREGTYNEQFF. The CDR3 DNA reads TGCGCCAGCAGCGACAGGGAAGGAACCTACAATGAGCAGTTCTTC.

V and J are TRBV18 and TRBJ2-1, with TRBD1 as a possible D gene (5 bases). Trimming shortened V by 0 bases and J by 3 bases, and 15 bases separated the two germline ends. CDR3 length equals 17 residues. Germline V gives CDR1 KGHSH, CDR2 LQKENI. The CDR3 protein is CASSPPPDIIIYNEQFF. The CDR3 DNA sequence: TGTGCCAGCTCACCACCGCCGGACATCATTATCTACAATGAGCAGTTCTTC.

The chain recombines TRBV5-4 with TRBJ2-1; 10 positions agree with TRBD1. The CDR3 covers 15 residues. V shed 4 bases and J 6 bases; nucleotides not matched to a gene: 7. The germline gives CDR1 SGHNT, CDR2 YYREEE (reference sequence). CDR3 nucleotide sequence: TGTGCCAGCAGCATGGGACAGGGGAATTTCAATGAGCAGTTCTTC. This sequence encodes CASSMGQGNFNEQFF. The variable domain in full, with the rest retrieved from reference TRBV5-4 and TRBJ2-1, is ETGVTQSPTHLIKTRGQQVTLRCSSQSGHNTVSWYQQALGQGPQFIFQYYREEENGRGNFPPRFSGLQFPNYSSELNVNALELDDSALYLCASSMGQGNFNEQFFGPGTRLTVL.

This clone occurred a few times. This chain connects TRBV4-2 to TRBJ2-7; TRBD2 matches 8 bases. V was pared by 1 base and J by 6 bases, with 5 bases of the junction left unmatched. The CDR3 runs 14 residues. Germline V CDR1 and CDR2: LGHNA, YNFKEQ. This CDR3 is CASSQGGSGGEQYF. In DNA form, the CDR3 reads TGTGCCAGCAGCCAAGGCGGGAGCGGGGGCGAGCAGTACTTC.

The V gene is TRBV25-1, the J gene TRBJ2-7, with TRBD2 as a possible D gene (6 bases). Trimming cost V 4 bases and J 2 bases, with 18 bases left between them. The CDR3 is 16 residues long. Germline V gene data show CDR1 as MGHDK and CDR2 as SYGVNS. DNA for the CDR3: TGTGCCAGCAGTGTAGGGTACGGGACTGCCGCCTACGAGCAGTACTTC. Protein product: CASSVGYGTAAYEQYF.

The gene calls are TRBV2 and TRBJ2-7, with TRBD1 matching over 9 bases. Per the germline V gene, CDR1 is SNHLY and CDR2 is FYNNEI. The CDR3 loop spans 14 amino acids. The junction had 8 bases not matched to a gene; V was cut back by 6 bases and J by 5 bases. The CDR3 loop is CASREDRGKNEQYF. The CDR3 bases are TGTGCCAGCAGGGAGGACAGGGGCAAGAACGAGCAGTACTTC.

The chain uses TRBV27 and TRBJ2-7, with D maybe TRBD1 (6 bases). V lost 2 bases and J 2 bases, leaving 13 bases between the germline ends. The CDR3 covers 15 residues. Germline CDR1 and CDR2: MNHEY and SMNVEV (reference sequence). The DNA for the CDR3 is TGTGCCAGCAGTTTAGGGGCAGGGGTAGCCTACGAGCAGTACTTC. This translates into CASSLGAGVAYEQYF.

This clone was observed once. The chain couples TRBV27 to TRBJ1-6, with 9 positions matching TRBD1. The CDR3 is 14 amino acids. The V and J ends lost 3 bases and 14 bases, in that order; junction bases with no gene match: 8. Per germline, CDR1 MNHEY and CDR2 SMNVEV (reference sequence). CDR3 DNA: TGTGCCAGCAGTTTGGGACAGGGTTGGGGGACCCTCCACTTT. This sequence encodes CASSLGQGWGTLHF.

In this sample, this clone turned up a few times. The identical CDR3 is also encoded by other nucleotide sequences in the sample. The chain employs TRBV11-2 and TRBJ1-2; D is possibly TRBD1 (5 bases). The V end lost 1 base, the J end lost 4 bases, and 7 bases lay between the germline ends. The CDR3 totals 13 residues. Germline CDR1 is SGHAT and CDR2 is FQNNGV. Written as DNA, the CDR3 is TGTGCCAGCAGCTTAGTAGACAGCTATGGCTACACCTTC. It yields the protein CASSLVDSYGYTF.

This clone was seen a single time. The chain carries TRBV19 and TRBJ1-5; tentative D call: TRBD1 (6 bases). The CDR3 covers 13 residues. V was trimmed by 5 bases and J by 3 bases, leaving 8 bases between them. Germline V gives CDR1 LNHDA, CDR2 SQIVND (reference sequence). This CDR3 reads CASSGGHNQPQHF. Written as DNA, the CDR3 is TGTGCCAGTAGTGGGGGACACAATCAGCCCCAGCATTTT.

The V gene is TRBV4-2, the J gene TRBJ2-5, with TRBD2 matching over 16 bases. This CDR3 is built from 20 residues. Unmatched junction bases numbered 10, after V lost 1 base and J lost 2 bases. The germline V gene encodes CDR1 LGHNA and CDR2 YNFKEQ. The CDR3 bases are TGTGCCAGCAGCCAAGGAGGCCCCGGGACTAGCGGGAGGGGACAAGAGACCCAGTACTTC. As protein: CASSQGGPGTSGRGQETQYF.

The chain recombines TRBV28 with TRBJ2-6; no clear D. CDR3 length equals 17 residues. Germline CDR1 reads MDHEN; CDR2 reads SYDVKM. The ends were cut back, 3 bases at V and 0 bases at J, with 12 bases in the middle. CDR3 sequence (DNA): TGTGCCAGCAGTTTCAGGCCTGGAAGCTCTGGGGCCAACGTCCTGACTTTC. It translates to CASSFRPGSSGANVLTF.

The CDR3 loop reads CASSRMGGTANYGYTF. The CDR3, as DNA: TGTGCCAGCAGCCGAATGGGGGGAACAGCTAACTATGGCTACACCTTC. The chain has TRBV5-6 and TRBJ1-2; D is perhaps TRBD1 (5 bases). V was shortened by 4 bases and J by 0 bases, with 16 bases between the two germline ends. This CDR3 is built from 16 residues. Germline V gives CDR1 SGHDT, CDR2 YYEEEE.

The chain links TRBV18 to TRBJ2-2; no clear D gene. Germline V gene lookup returns CDR1 KGHSH and CDR2 LQKENI. V dropped 6 bases and J dropped 5 bases, with 7 bases sitting between them. CDR3 size: 12 residues. The DNA of the CDR3 is TGTGCCAGCTCTCTAGAGACCGGGGAGCTGTTTTTT. Protein: CASSLETGELFF.

The V and J genes are TRBV7-2 and TRBJ2-1, with 10 bases fitting TRBD2. In germline, CDR1 is SGHTA, CDR2 FQGNSA. V trimming: 5 bases; J trimming: 3 bases; junction bases outside the gene matches: 4. The CDR3 consists of 15 residues. The CDR3 region is CASSRLAGVYNEQFF. The CDR3 DNA is TGTGCCAGCAGCCGCCTAGCGGGAGTCTACAATGAGCAGTTCTTC.

V gene TRBV10-3 combines with J gene TRBJ2-5, with TRBD2 matching over 8 bases. Trimming took 7 bases from V and 5 from J; bases not matched to a gene: 15. This CDR3 has 16 amino acids. CDR1 and CDR2 (germline): ENHRY, SYGVKD. The CDR3 DNA sequence: TGTGCCATCAAGGGAAGGAGCGGGGGACCAGCCGAGACCCAGTACTTC. Translated, it gives CAIKGRSGGPAETQYF.

The V call is TRBV18, the J call TRBJ2-3, with TRBD2 matching 8 bases. Germline CDR1 reads KGHSH; CDR2 reads LQKENI. V lost 4 bases and J lost 6; bases outside the gene matches: 3. The CDR3 extends over 13 amino acids. This CDR3 is CASSQRGRDTQYF. The CDR3 nucleotides read TGTGCCAGCTCACAGCGGGGGAGGGATACGCAGTATTTT.

The chain combines TRBV5-5 with TRBJ2-7; D might be TRBD2 (5 bases). Germline CDR1 and CDR2: SGHKS and YYEKEE (reference sequence). The CDR3 is 14 amino acids. Trimming took 4 bases from V and 1 from J, leaving 12 bases between them. The CDR3 spells CASSATSGSYEQYF. CDR3 nucleotides: TGTGCCAGCAGCGCAACAAGCGGTTCCTACGAGCAGTACTTC.

The chain has TRBV5-1 and TRBJ1-1; D is unclear. CDR3 size: 14 residues. Germline-derived CDR1 and CDR2 are SGHRS and YFSETQ. V was pared by 1 base and J by 5 bases, with 12 bases between. The CDR3 sequence: CASSLRSQATEAFF. In DNA form, the CDR3 reads TGCGCCAGCAGCTTGAGGAGCCAAGCAACTGAAGCTTTCTTT. Full variable domain (rest looked up from reference TRBV5-1 and TRBJ1-1): KAGVTQTPRYLIKTRGQQVTLSCSPISGHRSVSWYQQTPGQGLQFLFEYFSETQRNKGNFPGRFSGRQFSNSRSEMNVSTLELGDSALYLCASSLRSQATEAFFGQGTRLTVV.

The CDR3 region has the DNA TGCGCCAGTTCAGGGTCGGGAAACACCATATATTTT. Residues: CASSGSGNTIYF. The rearrangement uses TRBV5-1 and TRBJ1-3; maybe TRBD1 (5 bases). The CDR3 has 12 residues. Germline CDR1 is SGHRS and CDR2 is YFSETQ. Between the trimmed V and J ends, which lost 8 bases and 4 bases, there was a span of 10 bases.

The CDR3 sequence: CASRDWGDVNYGYTF. DNA for the CDR3: TGTGCCAGCAGGGACTGGGGGGATGTAAACTATGGCTACACCTTC. The chain uses TRBV28 and TRBJ1-2, with D tentatively TRBD1 (5 bases). In germline, CDR1 is MDHEN, CDR2 SYDVKM. The ends were cut back, 6 bases at V and 2 bases at J, with 16 bases in the middle. CDR3 length: 15 amino acids.

The rearrangement links TRBV6-1 to TRBJ1-2; D perhaps matches TRBD1 (5 bases). This CDR3 has 14 amino acids. V was clipped by 1 base and J by 8 bases, with 14 bases between them. The germline gives CDR1 MNHNS, CDR2 SASEGT. The CDR3 sequence: CASSEVGRVEGYTF. CDR3 sequence (DNA): TGTGCCAGCAGTGAAGTAGGCAGGGTGGAGGGCTACACCTTC.

The chain recombines TRBV28 with TRBJ1-5; 8 positions match TRBD1. The CDR3 runs 14 residues. V shed 3 bases and J 8 bases; nucleotides not matched to a gene: 6. Germline loops: CDR1 MDHEN, CDR2 SYDVKM. The CDR3 protein is CASSFQGAGKPQHF. In nucleotides, the CDR3 is TGTGCCAGCAGTTTTCAGGGGGCGGGGAAGCCCCAGCATTTT.

V is TRBV28 and J is TRBJ1-1; D not resolved. The CDR3 is made up of 11 amino acids. Germline V gives CDR1 MDHEN, CDR2 SYDVKM. V dropped 3 bases and J dropped 12 bases, with 11 bases sitting between them. The DNA of the CDR3 is TGTGCCAGCAGTTTGGAAGGAGCCCCTTTCTTT. It translates to CASSLEGAPFF.

V gene TRBV10-2 combines with J gene TRBJ2-7; D possibly corresponds to TRBD2 (6 bases). The length of the CDR3 is 15 residues. Germline V gene data show CDR1 as WSHSY and CDR2 as SAAADI. Trimming took 3 bases from V and 5 from J, leaving 17 bases between them. The CDR3 loop reads CASSDPRAGGDEQYF. CDR3 nucleotide sequence: TGCGCCAGCAGTGATCCCCGGGCCGGGGGTGACGAGCAGTACTTC.